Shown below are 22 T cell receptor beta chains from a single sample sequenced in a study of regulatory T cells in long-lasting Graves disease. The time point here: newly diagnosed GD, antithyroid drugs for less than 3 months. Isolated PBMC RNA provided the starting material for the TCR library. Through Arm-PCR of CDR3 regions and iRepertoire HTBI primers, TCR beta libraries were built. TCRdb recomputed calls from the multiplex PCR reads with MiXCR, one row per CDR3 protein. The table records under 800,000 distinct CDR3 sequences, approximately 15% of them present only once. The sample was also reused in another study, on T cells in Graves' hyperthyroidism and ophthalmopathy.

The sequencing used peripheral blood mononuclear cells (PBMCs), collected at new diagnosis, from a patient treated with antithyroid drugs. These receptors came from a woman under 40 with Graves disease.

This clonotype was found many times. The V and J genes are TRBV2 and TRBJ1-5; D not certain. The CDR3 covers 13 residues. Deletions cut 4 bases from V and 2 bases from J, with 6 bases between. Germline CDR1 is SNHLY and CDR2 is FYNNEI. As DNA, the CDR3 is TGTGCCAGCAGTGGGACGCGCAATCAGCCCCAGCATTTT. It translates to CASSGTRNQPQHF.

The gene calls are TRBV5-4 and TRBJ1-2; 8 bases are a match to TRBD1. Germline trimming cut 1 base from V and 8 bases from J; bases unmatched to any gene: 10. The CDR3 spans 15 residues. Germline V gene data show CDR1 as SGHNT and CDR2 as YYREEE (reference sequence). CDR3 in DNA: TGTGCCAGCAGCTTGCAGGGGGCGCTGTCTTGGGGCTACACCTTC. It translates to CASSLQGALSWGYTF.

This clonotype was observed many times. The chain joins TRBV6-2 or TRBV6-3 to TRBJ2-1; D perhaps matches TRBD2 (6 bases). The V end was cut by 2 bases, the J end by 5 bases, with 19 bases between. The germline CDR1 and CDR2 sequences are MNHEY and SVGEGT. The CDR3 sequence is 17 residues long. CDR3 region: CASSYLSAGRMNNEQFF. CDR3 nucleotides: TGTGCCAGCAGTTACCTGTCCGCGGGGAGGATGAACAATGAGCAGTTCTTC.

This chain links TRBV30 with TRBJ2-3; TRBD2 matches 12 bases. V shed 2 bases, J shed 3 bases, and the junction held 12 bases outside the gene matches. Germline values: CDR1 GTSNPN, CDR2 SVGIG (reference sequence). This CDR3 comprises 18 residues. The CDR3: CAWSQRLAGEEGTDTQYF. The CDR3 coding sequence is TGTGCCTGGAGTCAACGACTAGCGGGAGAGGAAGGAACAGATACGCAGTATTTT.

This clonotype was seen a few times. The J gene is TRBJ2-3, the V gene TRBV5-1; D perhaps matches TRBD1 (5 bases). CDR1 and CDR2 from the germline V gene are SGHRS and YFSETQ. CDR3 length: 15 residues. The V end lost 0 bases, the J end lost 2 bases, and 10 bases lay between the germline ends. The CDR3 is CASSLEGLNTDTQYF. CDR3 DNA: TGCGCCAGCAGCTTGGAGGGGTTAAACACAGATACGCAGTATTTT.

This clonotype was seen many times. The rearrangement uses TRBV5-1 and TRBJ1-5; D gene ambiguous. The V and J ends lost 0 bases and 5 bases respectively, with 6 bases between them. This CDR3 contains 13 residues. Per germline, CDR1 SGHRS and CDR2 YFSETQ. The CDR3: CASSLEPDQPQHF. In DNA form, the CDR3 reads TGCGCCAGCAGCTTGGAACCGGATCAGCCCCAGCATTTT.

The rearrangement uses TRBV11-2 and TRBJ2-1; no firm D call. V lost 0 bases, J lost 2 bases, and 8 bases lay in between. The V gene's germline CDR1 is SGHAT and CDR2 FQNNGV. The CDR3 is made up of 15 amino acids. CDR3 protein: CASSLDRLPYNEQFF. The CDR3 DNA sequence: TGTGCCAGCAGCTTAGACAGGTTACCCTACAATGAGCAGTTCTTC.

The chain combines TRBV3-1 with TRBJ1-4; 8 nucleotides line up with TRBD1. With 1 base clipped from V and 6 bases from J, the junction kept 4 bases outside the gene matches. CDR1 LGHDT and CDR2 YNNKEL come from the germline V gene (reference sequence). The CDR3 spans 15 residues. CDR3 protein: CASSQAGGAYEKLFF. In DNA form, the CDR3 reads TGTGCCAGCAGCCAAGCAGGGGGCGCTTATGAAAAACTGTTTTTT.

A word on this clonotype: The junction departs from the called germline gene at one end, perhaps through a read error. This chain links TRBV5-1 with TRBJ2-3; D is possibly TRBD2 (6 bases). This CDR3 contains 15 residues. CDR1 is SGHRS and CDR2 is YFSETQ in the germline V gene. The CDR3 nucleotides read TGCGCCAACAGCTCGTGGGGGGTCAGCACAGATACGCAGTATTTT. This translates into CANSSWGVSTDTQYF.

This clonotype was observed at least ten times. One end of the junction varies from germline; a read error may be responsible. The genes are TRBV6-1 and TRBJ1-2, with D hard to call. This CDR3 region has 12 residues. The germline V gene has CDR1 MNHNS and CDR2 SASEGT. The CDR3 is CASSTSRPGHYF. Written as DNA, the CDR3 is TGTGCCAGCAGTACCAGCCGCCCGGGCCACTACTTC.

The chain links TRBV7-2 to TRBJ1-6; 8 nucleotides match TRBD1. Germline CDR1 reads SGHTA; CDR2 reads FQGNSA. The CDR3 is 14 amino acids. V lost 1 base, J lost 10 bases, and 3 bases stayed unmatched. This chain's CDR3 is CASSLGRGQSPLHF. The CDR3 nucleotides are TGTGCCAGCAGCTTAGGCAGGGGGCAGTCACCCCTCCACTTT.

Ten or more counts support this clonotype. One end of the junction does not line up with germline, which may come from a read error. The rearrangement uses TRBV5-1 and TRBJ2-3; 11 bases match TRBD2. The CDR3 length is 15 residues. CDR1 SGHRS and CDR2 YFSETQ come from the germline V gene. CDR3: CASSLAGGPTDTQYF. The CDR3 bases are TGTGCCAGCAGCTTAGCGGGAGGGCCGACAGATACGCAGTATTTT.

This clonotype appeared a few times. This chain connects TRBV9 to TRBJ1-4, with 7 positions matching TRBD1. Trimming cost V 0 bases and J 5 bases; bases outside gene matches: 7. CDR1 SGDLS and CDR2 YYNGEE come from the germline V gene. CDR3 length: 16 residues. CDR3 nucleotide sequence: TGTGCCAGCAGCGTAGCCCCACAGGGGAAGAATGAAAAACTGTTTTTT. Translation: CASSVAPQGKNEKLFF.

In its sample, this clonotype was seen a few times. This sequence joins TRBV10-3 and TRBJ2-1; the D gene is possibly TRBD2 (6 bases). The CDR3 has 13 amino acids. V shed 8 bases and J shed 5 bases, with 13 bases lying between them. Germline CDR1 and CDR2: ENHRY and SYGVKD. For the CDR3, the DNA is TGTGCCATCCTTGAGACTAGTAACAATGAGCAGTTCTTC. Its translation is CAILETSNNEQFF.

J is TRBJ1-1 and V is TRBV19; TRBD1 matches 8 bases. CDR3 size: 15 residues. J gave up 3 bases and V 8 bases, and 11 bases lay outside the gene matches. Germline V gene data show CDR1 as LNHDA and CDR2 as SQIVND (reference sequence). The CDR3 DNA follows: TGTGCCAGTCGAGGGGGGGGGACAGGCTACACTGAAGCTTTCTTT. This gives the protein CASRGGGTGYTEAFF.

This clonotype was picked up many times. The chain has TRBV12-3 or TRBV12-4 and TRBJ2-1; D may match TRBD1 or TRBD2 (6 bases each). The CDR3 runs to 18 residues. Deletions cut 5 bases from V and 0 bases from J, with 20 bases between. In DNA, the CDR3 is TGTGCCAGCAGTGGCTTACGCGACGGAGGGGGCTCCTACAATGAGCAGTTCTTC. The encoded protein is CASSGLRDGGGSYNEQFF.

CDR3 DNA: TGTGCCAGCAGTGTAGGAGGGGGAAGCGAGCAGTACTTC. This codes for CASSVGGGSEQYF. The J gene is TRBJ2-7, the V gene TRBV2, with D perhaps given as TRBD1 or TRBD2 (6 bases each). This CDR3 spans 13 amino acids. Trimming pared 4 bases from V and 6 bases from J, leaving 13 bases between. CDR1 SNHLY and CDR2 FYNNEI come from the germline V gene.

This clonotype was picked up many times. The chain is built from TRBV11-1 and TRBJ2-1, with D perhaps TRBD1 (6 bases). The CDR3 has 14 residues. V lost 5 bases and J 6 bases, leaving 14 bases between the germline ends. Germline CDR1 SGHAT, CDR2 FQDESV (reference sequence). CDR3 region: CASSKQGELNEQFF. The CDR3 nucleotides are TGTGCCAGCAGCAAACAGGGAGAACTCAATGAGCAGTTCTTC.

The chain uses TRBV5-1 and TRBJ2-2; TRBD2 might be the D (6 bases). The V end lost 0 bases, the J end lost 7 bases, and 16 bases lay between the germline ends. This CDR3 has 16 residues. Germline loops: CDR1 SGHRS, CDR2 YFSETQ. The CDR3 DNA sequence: TGCGCCAGCAGCTTGGACGGGAGTCTCCCCCACGGGGAGCTGTTTTTT. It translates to CASSLDGSLPHGELFF.

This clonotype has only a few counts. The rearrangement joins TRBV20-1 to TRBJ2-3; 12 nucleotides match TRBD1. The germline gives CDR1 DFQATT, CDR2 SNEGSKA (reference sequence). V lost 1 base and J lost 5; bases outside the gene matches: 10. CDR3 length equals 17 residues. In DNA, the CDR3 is TGCAGTGCTAGAGCCCATGGGGGACAGGGGGCGCGAGATACGCAGTATTTT. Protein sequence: CSARAHGGQGARDTQYF.

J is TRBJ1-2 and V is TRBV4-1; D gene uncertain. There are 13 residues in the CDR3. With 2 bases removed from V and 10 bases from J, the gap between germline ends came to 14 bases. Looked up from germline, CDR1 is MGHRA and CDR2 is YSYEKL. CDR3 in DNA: TGCGCCAGCAGCCAACCCAATGAACCCCACTACACCTTC. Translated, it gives CASSQPNEPHYTF.

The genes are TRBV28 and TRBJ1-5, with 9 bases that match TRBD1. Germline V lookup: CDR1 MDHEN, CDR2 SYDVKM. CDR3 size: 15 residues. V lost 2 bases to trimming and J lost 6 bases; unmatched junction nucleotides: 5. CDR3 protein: CASSLIGTGSQPQHF. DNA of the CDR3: TGTGCCAGCAGTTTAATAGGGACAGGGAGTCAGCCCCAGCATTTT.